The clone carrying this TCR beta chain was detected only a few times. Germline V gene data show CDR1 as LNHDA and CDR2 as SQIVND (reference sequence). The CDR3 totals 15 residues. Trimming at V came to 7 bases and at J to 4 bases, leaving 8 bases not matched to a gene. The sample originates from a study of cytomegalovirus exposure and HLA in healthy donors. In the PCR, 60 Vbeta and 13 Jbeta primers were used. The table came from immunoSEQ multiplex PCR; TCRdb's copy has only in-frame clones and leaves some out. The sample consists of about 57,000 clones, around 80% of them appearing once. The gene calls are TRBV19 and TRBJ2-3; TRBD2 matches 10 bases. Specimen: PBMCs. The clonotype originates from a male donor in good health and CMV-seronegative. CDR3 in amino acids: CASTLSSGGADTQYF. CDR3 in DNA: TGTGCCAGTACCCTATCTAGCGGGGGAGCAGATACGCAGTATTTT.